Here is one TCR beta chain with its context. The CDR3 is 14 residues long. Between the trimmed V and J ends, which lost 8 bases and 8 bases, there was a span of 18 bases. Per germline, CDR1 LNHNV and CDR2 YYDKDF (reference sequence). The data belong to a study of stem cell transplantation in POMP-related autoinflammatory disease. Profiled with immunoSEQ multiplex PCR; TCRdb holds only in-frame clones, not every one. The sample yields over a thousand clones, over 80% seen once. The clonotype was recovered from a human donor with POMP-related autoinflammation and immune dysregulation (PRAID). The rearrangement links TRBV15 to TRBJ1-4; D possibly corresponds to TRBD1 (5 bases). Specimen: CD4+ follicular helper T cells (Tfh) from PBMCs, collected before stem cell transplantation. In DNA, the CDR3 is TGTGCCACCGGTCTAGCCGGGACCGGAGAAAAACTGTTTTTT. Its translation: CATGLAGTGEKLFF.